These T cell receptor beta chains were read from a single sample in a study of T cell changes during pregnancy in multiple sclerosis. Using immunoSEQ multiplex PCR, the repertoire was profiled, and TCRdb retains in-frame clones only, with some absent. The sample holds under 50,000 clones, about 90% seen once. Source: CD4+ T cells from peripheral blood mononuclear cells, taken in the second trimester of pregnancy. The receptors come from a female donor in good health, enrolled as a control in a pregnancy study. Each CDR3 is given with its conserved first and last residue. Fields, in order: J gene, D gene, clone size, V gene, CDR3 protein, CDR3 DNA. D genes are given only for firm matches. Only some rows state a clone size, as once, few, many or a class for expanded clones.

TRBJ1-2 | TRBD1 | - | TRBV5-5 | CASSPNTGTGAGYTF | TGTGCCAGCAGCCCTAATACCGGGACAGGAGCAGGCTACACCTTC
TRBJ1-1 | - | - | TRBV6-1 | CASIRTGDTKAFF | TGTGCCAGCATAAGAACCGGGGACACTAAAGCTTTCTTT
TRBJ2-5 | - | - | TRBV7-2 | CASSLASPRETQYF | TGTGCCAGCAGCTTAGCGAGCCCTAGGGAGACCCAGTACTTC
TRBJ2-7 | TRBD2 | once | TRBV7-2 | CASKRGTSGDNYEQYF | TGTGCCAGCAAGCGAGGGACTAGCGGGGATAACTACGAGCAGTACTTC
TRBJ2-7 | TRBD1 | - | TRBV28 | CASSLWATGGGEQYF | TGTGCCAGCAGTTTATGGGCCACAGGGGGCGGAGAGCAGTACTTC
TRBJ2-3 | - | - | TRBV21-1 | CASTRGGRGDTQYF | TGTGCCAGCACCCGGGGGGGGCGTGGTGATACGCAGTATTTT
TRBJ1-2 | TRBD1 | - | TRBV28 | CASRGQGLGYTF | TGTGCCAGCAGGGGACAGGGGCTTGGCTACACCTTC
TRBJ1-1 | - | - | TRBV6-7 | CASTPRGMDTEAFF | TGTGCCAGCACCCCACGGGGAATGGACACTGAAGCTTTCTTT
TRBJ1-1 | TRBD1 | - | TRBV4-2 | CASSARQGRNTEAFF | TGTGCCAGCAGCGCCCGACAGGGTCGGAACACTGAAGCTTTCTTT
TRBJ1-5 | TRBD1 | - | TRBV5-8 | CASSRGQYSNQPQHF | TGTGCCAGCAGCAGGGGACAGTATAGCAATCAGCCCCAGCATTTT
TRBJ2-3 | TRBD2 | - | TRBV29-1 | CSFRGVLTDTQYF | TGCAGCTTTCGGGGGGTACTCACAGATACGCAGTATTTT
TRBJ2-1 | TRBD1 | - | TRBV19 | CASSPSQGVGEQFF | TGTGCCAGTAGTCCCAGCCAGGGGGTTGGTGAGCAGTTCTTC
TRBJ2-2 | - | - | TRBV5-1 | CASSLALGGTGELFF | TGCGCCAGCAGCTTGGCGCTTGGAGGGACCGGGGAGCTGTTTTTT
TRBJ1-5 | TRBD1 | - | TRBV7-9 | CASSLDRGDQPQHF | TGTGCCAGCAGCTTGGACAGGGGGGATCAGCCCCAGCATTTT
TRBJ1-1 | TRBD1 | - | TRBV29-1 | CSVEDRGVDTEAFF | TGCAGCGTTGAGGACAGGGGTGTGGACACTGAAGCTTTCTTT
TRBJ1-4 | - | - | TRBV7-2 | CASSSHHGTNEKLFF | TGTGCCAGCAGCTCTCACCACGGAACTAATGAAAAACTGTTTTTT
TRBJ1-6 | - | - | TRBV5-6 | CASRLRDLNSPLHF | TGTGCCAGCAGACTCCGGGACTTGAATTCACCCCTCCACTTT
TRBJ2-7 | TRBD1 | - | TRBV7-9 | CASSLGGTAYEQYF | TGTGCCAGCAGCTTAGGTGGGACAGCCTACGAGCAGTACTTC
TRBJ2-5 | TRBD1 | - | TRBV30 | CAWSVGQGETQYF | TGTGCCTGGAGCGTGGGACAGGGTGAGACCCAGTACTTC
TRBJ1-4 | - | - | TRBV30 | CAWGRGATNEKLFF | TGTGCCTGGGGCAGGGGAGCAACTAATGAAAAACTGTTTTTT
TRBJ1-2 | - | - | TRBV28 | CASNDGGGGPHRYTF | TGTGCCAGCAATGATGGTGGGGGGGGGCCTCACCGTTACACCTTC
TRBJ1-2 | TRBD1 | - | TRBV7-3 | CASSTTGKGYTF | TGTGCCAGCAGCACGACAGGGAAAGGCTACACCTTC
TRBJ2-5 | - | - | TRBV4-2 | CASSHQEETQYF | TGTGCCAGCAGCCATCAGGAAGAGACCCAGTACTTC
TRBJ1-5 | TRBD1 | - | TRBV11-2 | CASSSGQGQPQHF | TGTGCCAGCAGCTCGGGACAGGGTCAGCCCCAGCATTTT
TRBJ2-7 | TRBD1 | - | TRBV10-3 | CAISEPGQIYGQYF | TGTGCCATCAGTGAACCGGGACAGATCTACGGGCAGTACTTC
TRBJ1-1 | - | - | TRBV7-9 | CASGPMNTEAFF | TGTGCCAGCGGGCCTATGAACACTGAAGCTTTCTTT
TRBJ1-2 | TRBD1 | - | TRBV7-9 | CASTKGMTGDGYTF | TGTGCCAGCACGAAGGGGATGACAGGGGATGGCTACACCTTC
TRBJ2-3 | TRBD2 | - | TRBV7-2 | CASSLGGGEDTQYF | TGTGCCAGCAGCTTAGGCGGGGGAGAGGATACGCAGTATTTT
TRBJ2-2 | - | - | TRBV7-2 | CASSLKGSTGELFF | TGTGCCAGCAGCTTAAAGGGGTCCACCGGGGAGCTGTTTTTT